This T cell receptor (beta chain) was sequenced in a study of blood T cell repertoires in COVID-19. V was pared by 4 bases and J by 3 bases, with 1 base of the junction left unmatched. Germline V lookup: CDR1 SGDLS, CDR2 YYNGEE. This CDR3 is built from 14 residues. Original processing methods: Estimation of nucleated cell counts was performed using reference gene primer amplification. The repertoire was sequenced with immunoSEQ multiplex PCR; TCRdb's copy has only in-frame clones and lacks some. Clone size and the V and J calls come from that table; the DNA yielded D and trimming. The sample includes about 210,000 clones, 75% to 90% of them seen just once.

Material: PBMCs or T cells enriched from blood (not recorded which). V gene TRBV9 combines with J gene TRBJ2-1; 10 bases align to TRBD1. The TCR was taken from a man aged 35 to 55 who had recovered from COVID-19. The CDR3 region has the DNA TGTGCCAGCAGCCGGACAGGGGGCTACAATGAGCAGTTCTTC. Amino acid sequence: CASSRTGGYNEQFF.